Listed below are T cell receptor beta chains from one sample, sequenced in a study of PD-1 blockade in mismatch repair-deficient tumors. TCRdb's table, derived via immunoSEQ multiplex PCR, lists solely in-frame clones and lacks some. The table includes around 40,000 clones, 85% detected once. Sample: peripheral blood, taken around 75 weeks after starting pembrolizumab. These receptors were obtained from an adult with mismatch repair-deficient cancer. The CDR3 runs from the conserved cysteine through the conserved F or W. The order of the fields is clone size, V gene, J gene, D gene, CDR3 DNA, CDR3 protein. D genes are given only for firm matches. Clone size is given for some rows only: seen once, a few or many times, or a class if the clone is expanded.

NA	TRBV5-1	TRBJ2-5	NA	TGCGCCAGCAGCTTGGAGACGGAGACCCAGTACTTC	CASSLETETQYF
NA	TRBV11-3	TRBJ2-1	TRBD2	TGTGCCAGCAGCCCAAGGAGGGGACTAGCGGGATCCTATGAGCAGTTCTTC	CASSPRRGLAGSYEQFF
NA	TRBV7-2	TRBJ2-7	TRBD1	TGTGCCAGCAGCACCGGGACAGCCTCCTACGAGCAGTACTTC	CASSTGTASYEQYF
NA	TRBV6-1	TRBJ2-2	TRBD2	TGTGCCAGCAGTGAATCTCGCGGGAGCGCCACCGGGGAGCTGTTTTTT	CASSESRGSATGELFF
NA	TRBV5-1	TRBJ2-7	NA	TGCGCCAGCAGCTGGTCGGATGAGCAGTACTTC	CASSWSDEQYF
NA	TRBV13	TRBJ1-2	NA	TGTGCCAGCAGCCAGGGAGATGGCTACACCTTC	CASSQGDGYTF
NA	TRBV19	TRBJ2-7	TRBD1	TGTGCCTCCTCGACCATTAAACGGGACAGCACCTACGAGCAGTACTTC	CASSTIKRDSTYEQYF
NA	TRBV4-1	TRBJ1-2	TRBD1	TGCGCCAGCAGCCAAGAAGGGGGCGGTGGGTATGGCTACACCTTC	CASSQEGGGGYGYTF
NA	TRBV7-8	TRBJ1-5	NA	TGTGCCAGCAGCAACCGGGACGGTGGGGTCAATCAGCCCCAGCATTTT	CASSNRDGGVNQPQHF
NA	TRBV9	TRBJ2-7	TRBD1	TGTGCCAGCAGCCCAAGAACAGGGGTTAAACTCTACGAGCAGTACTTC	CASSPRTGVKLYEQYF
NA	TRBV9	TRBJ2-3	NA	TGTGCCAGCAGCCCATCAAGGGGGGACTCTCATACGCAGTATTTT	CASSPSRGDSHTQYF
few	TRBV6-1	TRBJ1-5	NA	TGTGCCAGCAGTGAAACTCGTTTTGGTCAGCCCCAGCATTTT	CASSETRFGQPQHF
NA	TRBV7-6	TRBJ2-7	TRBD2	TGTGCCAGCAGCGGAAGGTGGACTAGCGGCACGCACTCCTACGAGCAGTACTTC	CASSGRWTSGTHSYEQYF
NA	TRBV4-3	TRBJ2-3	NA	TGCGCCAGCAGCCAAGAGTTGAGCGTTGGGGGAACAGATACGCAGTATTTT	CASSQELSVGGTDTQYF
once	TRBV6-6	TRBJ1-2	TRBD1	TGTGCCAGCAGTCCGGGACAGGGTTTGTATGGCTACACCTTC	CASSPGQGLYGYTF
NA	TRBV6-6	TRBJ2-1	NA	TGTGCCAGCAGTTATTCCCTCTTCGACAATGAGCAGTTCTTC	CASSYSLFDNEQFF
NA	TRBV7-2	TRBJ2-3	TRBD2	TGTGCCAGCAGCTTAGGTGGGAGGGCCACAGATACGCAGTATTTT	CASSLGGRATDTQYF
once	TRBV19	TRBJ2-2	TRBD1	TGTGCCAGTAGTAGACAGGGTCGCACCGGGGAGCTGTTTTTT	CASSRQGRTGELFF
NA	TRBV18	TRBJ1-1	NA	TGTGCCAGCTCACCTTCGGGGTTTTGGGGAGAAGAAGCTTTCTTT	CASSPSGFWGEEAFF
NA	TRBV7-2	TRBJ2-7	NA	TGTGCCAGCACCCTGAATTCTCTTAGCTCCTACGAGCAGTACTTC	CASTLNSLSSYEQYF
NA	TRBV2	TRBJ2-3	TRBD2	TGTGCCAGCAGACTAGCGGGTTATACAGATACGCAGTATTTT	CASRLAGYTDTQYF
once	TRBV7-7	TRBJ2-2	NA	TGTGCTAGCAGCCCTCGTTCGGGCACCGGGGAGCTGTTTTTT	CASSPRSGTGELFF
NA	TRBV18	TRBJ1-3	NA	TGTGCCAGCTCAGACACAACTCTAGGAGGAAACACCATATATTTT	CASSDTTLGGNTIYF
NA	TRBV15	TRBJ2-3	TRBD2	TGTGCCACCAACCCTGGACTAGCGGGATCCACAGATACGCAGTATTTT	CATNPGLAGSTDTQYF
once	TRBV5-1	TRBJ2-2	NA	TGCGCCAGCAGCCCGACAGCAGCGAACACCGGGGAGCTGTTTTTT	CASSPTAANTGELFF
once	TRBV20-1	TRBJ1-1	NA	TGCAGTGCTAGAAGTCAGGGGGAAGCTTTCTTT	CSARSQGEAFF
NA	TRBV5-1	TRBJ2-2	NA	TGCGCCAGCAGCTTCCGGGCCACCGGGGAGCTGTTTTTT	CASSFRATGELFF
NA	TRBV6-1	TRBJ2-5	NA	TGTGCCAGCAGTGAGGGGGGACAGATACAAGAGACCCAGTACTTC	CASSEGGQIQETQYF
NA	TRBV5-5	TRBJ2-5	TRBD1	TGTGCCAGCAGCGTGGACAGGGGTCAGGAGACCCAGTACTTC	CASSVDRGQETQYF
NA	TRBV5-1	TRBJ1-2	TRBD1	TGCGCCAGCAGCCCCGAAACAGGGGCCTATGGCTACACCTTC	CASSPETGAYGYTF
NA	TRBV12-5	TRBJ2-1	TRBD1	TGTGCTAGTGGTTTCTCCGTAGACAGGGCCTACAATGAGCAGTTCTTC	CASGFSVDRAYNEQFF
NA	TRBV11-2	TRBJ2-7	TRBD1	TGTGCCAGCAGGGGGGATTTGGGGACAGGCGAGCAGTACTTC	CASRGDLGTGEQYF
NA	TRBV11-2	TRBJ2-4	NA	TGTGCCAGCAGCCCAAGGGGGGGTGGGTCCGACTCAGCCAAAAACATTCAGTACTTC	CASSPRGGGSDSAKNIQYF
NA	TRBV28	TRBJ1-2	NA	TGTGCCAGCAGTTCCCCCCGCGGGGGAAAGTCTTGGTACACCTTC	CASSSPRGGKSWYTF
NA	TRBV2	TRBJ2-7	NA	TGTGCCAGCAGTGACGACCGAACCTACGAGCAGTACTTC	CASSDDRTYEQYF
NA	TRBV29-1	TRBJ2-1	NA	TGCAGCGTTGGGGGTTACAATGAGCAGTTCTTC	CSVGGYNEQFF
NA	TRBV29-1	TRBJ2-5	TRBD2	TGCAGCGCTGTCGGGGGGGCACCCTTCCAAGAGACCCAGTACTTC	CSAVGGAPFQETQYF
once	TRBV27	TRBJ2-7	TRBD1	TGTGCCAGCAGTTCTAACAGGGGCATCGCCTACGAGCAGTACTTC	CASSSNRGIAYEQYF
NA	TRBV5-1	TRBJ1-1	NA	TGCGCCAGCAGCTTGTTAGGTGGGGGGCGGGACACTGAAGCTTTCTTT	CASSLLGGGRDTEAFF
NA	TRBV28	TRBJ2-7	TRBD2	TGTGCCAGCAGTTTAGGGGGACTAGCGGGAGAAGAGCAGTACTTC	CASSLGGLAGEEQYF
NA	TRBV6-5	TRBJ1-5	NA	TGTGCCAGCGGGAAGGATCAGCCCCAGCATTTT	CASGKDQPQHF
few	TRBV7-9	TRBJ2-3	NA	TGTGCCAGCAGCTCTCTTATTAGCACAGATACGCAGTATTTT	CASSSLISTDTQYF
NA	TRBV15	TRBJ2-5	TRBD1	TGTGCCACCAGGGCGACTGACAGGGGCGAGACCCAGTACTTC	CATRATDRGETQYF
NA	TRBV27	TRBJ2-1	NA	TGTGCCAGCACCGGGAGTCCCTACAATGAGCAGTTCTTC	CASTGSPYNEQFF
NA	TRBV6-5	TRBJ1-2	TRBD1	TGTGCCAGCAGTTACCACGGACAGGGAGGCTATGGCTACACCTTC	CASSYHGQGGYGYTF
NA	TRBV11-2	TRBJ2-7	NA	TGTGCCAGCAGTTCCGGGACTTTCGACGAGCAGTACTTC	CASSSGTFDEQYF